What follows are 13 T cell receptor beta chains derived from one specimen sequenced in a study of T cells after yellow fever vaccination. Each CDR3 protein gets one entry after TCRdb re-called the 5' RACE reads with MiXCR. The table has fewer than 350,000 distinct CDR3 sequences, around 4.4% seen once. The input for sequencing was PBMCs, taken 15 days after the yellow fever booster vaccination. Receptor source: a man younger than 30 who received the YFV17D yellow fever vaccine.

The V and J genes are TRBV9 and TRBJ1-3; tentative D call: TRBD1 (5 bases). This CDR3 is 16 amino acids long. Germline values: CDR1 SGDLS, CDR2 YYNGEE. Trimming stripped 3 bases from V and 0 bases from J, with 13 bases between. CDR3 amino acids: CASSAGTISSGNTIYF. As DNA, the CDR3 is TGTGCCAGCAGCGCCGGGACCATAAGCTCTGGAAACACCATATATTTT.

This clonotype was seen at least ten times. The rearrangement joins TRBV7-3 to TRBJ2-7, with 7 bases identical to TRBD1. Trimming cost V 5 bases and J 7 bases; bases outside gene matches: 8. Germline CDR1 SGHTA, CDR2 FQGTGA. This CDR3 is 13 amino acids long. This CDR3 is CASSPRQGGEQYV. The CDR3 coding sequence is TGTGCCAGCAGCCCCAGACAGGGTGGGGAGCAGTACGTC.

This clonotype was seen repeatedly, ten times or more. The chain links TRBV5-1 to TRBJ2-7; D is perhaps TRBD1 (6 bases). The CDR3 is made up of 13 amino acids. V shed 4 bases and J shed 6 bases, with 14 bases lying between them. The V gene's germline CDR1 is SGHRS and CDR2 YFSETQ. The chain's CDR3 is CASSEATGGEQYF. The CDR3 DNA reads TGCGCCAGCAGCGAAGCGACAGGCGGCGAGCAGTACTTC.

This clonotype was seen repeatedly, ten times or more. The chain is built from TRBV12-3 or TRBV12-4 and TRBJ2-7, with D unclear. Trimming pared 4 bases from V and 0 bases from J, leaving 10 bases between. The CDR3 length is 14 residues. CDR3 bases: TGTGCCAGCAGTTCTTTTGGCGGCTCCTACGAGCAGTACTTC. Its protein is CASSSFGGSYEQYF.

This clonotype was counted many times. The chain links TRBV4-1 to TRBJ1-1; D gene unclear. Trimming left V 0 bases short and J 2 bases short, with 4 bases between. This CDR3 is 13 amino acids long. The germline V gene has CDR1 MGHRA and CDR2 YSYEKL. CDR3 sequence (DNA): TGCGCCAGCAGCCAAGAGGTCAACACTGAAGCTTTCTTT. This gives the protein CASSQEVNTEAFF.

This clonotype was seen many times. The chain links TRBV6-2 or TRBV6-3 to TRBJ2-3, with D hard to call. Germline values: CDR1 MNHEY, CDR2 SVGEGT. V was shortened by 2 bases and J by 1 base, with 4 bases between the two germline ends. CDR3 length: 13 amino acids. CDR3 protein: CASSYVGTDTQYF. CDR3 bases: TGTGCCAGCAGTTACGTGGGCACAGATACGCAGTATTTT.

This clonotype showed up many times. The chain joins TRBV7-3 to TRBJ2-3; D remains unclear. Germline V CDR1 and CDR2: SGHTA, FQGTGA. Trimming left V 3 bases short and J 1 base short, with 8 bases between. The CDR3 runs 14 residues. Written as DNA, the CDR3 is TGTGCCAGCAGCTTTCCCCCCCGCACAGATACGCAGTATTTT. Its translation is CASSFPPRTDTQYF.

V gene TRBV6-6 combines with J gene TRBJ1-3; D is unresolved. The V gene lost 2 bases and the J gene lost 4 bases, with 12 bases spanning the gap. CDR1 is MNHNY, CDR2 SVGAGI, per germline (reference sequence). The CDR3 has 15 residues. CDR3: CASSYAAPAGNTIYF. CDR3 DNA sequence: TGTGCCAGCAGTTACGCCGCCCCCGCCGGAAACACCATATATTTT.

This clonotype was seen a few times. The V gene is TRBV3-1, the J gene TRBJ1-5; TRBD1 is a possible D gene (6 bases). In germline, CDR1 is LGHDT, CDR2 YNNKEL (reference sequence). V shed 1 base and J shed 5 bases, with 9 bases lying between them. The CDR3 spans 14 residues. The CDR3 here is CASSQAGADQPQHF. CDR3 DNA sequence: TGTGCCAGCAGCCAAGCGGGGGCAGATCAGCCCCAGCATTTT.

This clonotype turned up a few times. The chain couples TRBV19 to TRBJ1-4, with D unclear. V lost 7 bases, J lost 2 bases, and 11 bases lay in between. Germline V gene lookup returns CDR1 LNHDA and CDR2 SQIVND (reference sequence). The CDR3 covers 14 residues. The CDR3 coding sequence is TGTGCCAGTACCGAAGGAGATACTAATGAAAAACTGTTTTTT. Translation: CASTEGDTNEKLFF.

This clonotype has at least ten counts. The chain joins TRBV7-9 to TRBJ2-1, with D possibly TRBD1 on 5 matching bases. This CDR3 contains 16 residues. CDR1 is SEHNR and CDR2 is FQNEAQ in the germline V gene (reference sequence). Trimming took 5 bases from V and 1 from J, leaving 15 bases between them. The CDR3: CASSPPQGSSYNEQFF. The CDR3 region has the DNA TGTGCCAGCAGCCCGCCGCAGGGAAGTTCCTACAATGAGCAGTTCTTC.

Ten or more counts support this clonotype. This chain uses TRBV7-3 with TRBJ1-1; D remains ambiguous. CDR1 is SGHTA, CDR2 FQGTGA, per germline. The CDR3 extends over 15 amino acids. Trimming removed 2 bases from V and 0 bases from J, with 10 bases in between. The CDR3 DNA reads as TGTGCCAGCAGCTTACTCGACCGCCTGAACACTGAAGCTTTCTTT. Residues: CASSLLDRLNTEAFF. The whole variable domain, remainder taken from reference TRBV7-3 and TRBJ1-1, is GAGVSQTPSNKVTEKGKYVELRCDPISGHTALYWYRQSLGQGPEFLIYFQGTGAADDSGLPNDRFFAVRPEGSVSTLKIQRTERGDSAVYLCASSLLDRLNTEAFFGQGTRLTVV.

The sample holds many counts of this clonotype. This rearrangement joins TRBV6-5 to TRBJ2-5, with D possibly TRBD2 on 5 matching bases. CDR3 size: 12 residues. Trimming removed 8 bases from V and 0 bases from J, with 7 bases in between. CDR1 and CDR2 from the germline V gene are MNHEY and SVGAGI. The CDR3 DNA reads as TGTGCCAGCGGAGGAAACCAAGAGACCCAGTACTTC. It codes for CASGGNQETQYF.